The 6 T cell receptor beta chains in this list originate from one sample, sequenced in a study of shared clonotypes between healthy human individuals. Profiled with immunoSEQ multiplex PCR; TCRdb holds only in-frame clones, not every one. The sample shows about half a million clones, 70% to 85% of them seen only once. Sequencing was done on a sample of PBMCs. The source of these receptors is a woman aged 35 to 49 in good health. Some clones in this sample may be carry-over from other donors' samples.

Note on this clone: The same CDR3 can be traced to other DNA sequences in this sample. The gene calls are TRBV28 and TRBJ2-7; 8 nucleotides align to TRBD1. CDR1 and CDR2 (germline): MDHEN, SYDVKM. The CDR3 is 13 amino acids. J was trimmed by 4 bases and V by 5 bases; bases with no gene match: 4. The DNA of the CDR3 is TGTGCCAGCAGTCCAGGGGGCGCGTACGAGCAGTACTTC. It codes for CASSPGGAYEQYF. The full variable domain, rest sourced from reference TRBV28 and TRBJ2-7, is DVKVTQSSRYLVKRTGEKVFLECVQDMDHENMFWYRQDPGLGLRLIYFSYDVKMKEKGDIPEGYSVSREKKERFSLILESASTNQTSMYLCASSPGGAYEQYFGPGTRLTVT.

The chain is built from TRBV28 and TRBJ2-3, with D unclear. V gave up 8 bases and J gave up 0 bases, with 12 bases separating them. The CDR3 runs 14 residues. Germline V gene lookup returns CDR1 MDHEN and CDR2 SYDVKM. The DNA of the CDR3 is TGTGCCAGCGAGGCGGTAAGGAGCACAGATACGCAGTATTTT. Encoded protein: CASEAVRSTDTQYF.

With respect to this clone: With only one base between it and a far larger clone, this is likely a read error. The sample carries other DNA sequences with the same CDR3. V and J are TRBV6-6 and TRBJ1-1; no firm D call. The CDR3 extends over 13 amino acids. The germline gives CDR1 MNHNY, CDR2 SVGAGI (reference sequence). V was pared by 7 bases and J by 1 base, with 10 bases between. CDR3 sequence (DNA): TGTGCCAGCAACCCTGCAGGGAACACTGAAGCTTTCTTT. It codes for CASNPAGNTEAFF.

The chain has TRBV6-4 and TRBJ1-2, with a weak D call TRBD1 (5 bases). The CDR3 is made up of 16 amino acids. With 8 bases removed from V and 4 bases from J, the gap between germline ends came to 23 bases. The germline CDR1 and CDR2 sequences are MRHNA and SNTAGT. Written as DNA, the CDR3 is TGTGCCAGCTCCCGGGAGGCAGACAGACTGAGCTATGGCTACACCTTC. Amino acid sequence: CASSREADRLSYGYTF.

The V and J genes are TRBV5-6 and TRBJ2-3, with a possible D match to TRBD2 (5 bases). Looked up from germline, CDR1 is SGHDT and CDR2 is YYEEEE. Trimming stripped 0 bases from V and 2 bases from J, with 22 bases between. This CDR3 is 19 amino acids long. The CDR3 DNA sequence: TGTGCCAGCAGCTTGGAGGTCGGCGCTGAGAGGGTCTTCACAGATACGCAGTATTTT. This codes for CASSLEVGAERVFTDTQYF.

Ten or more counts support this clone. This sample also contains other DNA sequences that code for the same CDR3. V usage is TRBV27 and J usage is TRBJ2-1; D might be TRBD1 or TRBD2, each matching 6 bases. Germline V CDR1 and CDR2: MNHEY, SMNVEV (reference sequence). The CDR3 loop spans 14 amino acids. V was trimmed by 7 bases and J by 4 bases, leaving 14 bases between them. The CDR3 region is CASTRQGTYNEQFF. The CDR3 DNA reads TGTGCCAGCACGAGGCAGGGGACTTACAATGAGCAGTTCTTC.